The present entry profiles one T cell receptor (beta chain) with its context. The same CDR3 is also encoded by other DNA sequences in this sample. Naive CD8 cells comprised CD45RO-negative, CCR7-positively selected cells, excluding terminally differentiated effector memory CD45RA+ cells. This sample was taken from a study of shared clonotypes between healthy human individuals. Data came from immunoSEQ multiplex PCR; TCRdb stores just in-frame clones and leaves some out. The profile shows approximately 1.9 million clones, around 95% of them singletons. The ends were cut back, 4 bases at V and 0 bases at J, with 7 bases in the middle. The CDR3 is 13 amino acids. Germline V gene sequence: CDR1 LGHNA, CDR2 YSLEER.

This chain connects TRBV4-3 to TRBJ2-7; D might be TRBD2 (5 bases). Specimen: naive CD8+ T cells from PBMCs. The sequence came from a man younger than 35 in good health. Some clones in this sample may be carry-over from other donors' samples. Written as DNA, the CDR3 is TGCGCCAGCAGCCCTGGACTCTCCTACGAGCAGTACTTC. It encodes CASSPGLSYEQYF.